This record concerns one T cell receptor (beta chain) sequence. What it binds is not known. Germline is not matched at one junction end, which may reflect a read error. Looked up from germline, CDR1 is DFQATT and CDR2 is SNEGSKA (reference sequence). The CDR3 is 12 residues long. The sample originates from a study of regulatory T cells in long-lasting Graves disease. Broader study findings: TCR diversity was lower in persistent than newly diagnosed Graves' disease. When disease was persistent, TRBV28, TRBJ1-2 and TRBJ2-5 were the favored segments.

As to time point: persistent/refractory GD, antithyroid drugs over 5 years with positive TRAb. RNA isolated from PBMCs was used to make the TCR library. TCR beta libraries were built with iRepertoire HTBI primers and Arm-PCR of CDR3 regions. TCRdb reprocessed the multiplex PCR reads with MiXCR, giving one entry per CDR3 protein. The data hold 450,000 or so distinct CDR3 sequences, with about 20% observed a single time. The gene calls are TRBV20-1 and TRBJ1-2, with 7 bases matching TRBD1. The specimen was peripheral blood mononuclear cells (PBMCs), collected when the disease was refractory, from a patient treated with antithyroid drugs. The clonotype was recovered from a female donor with Graves disease. The CDR3 is CGAERQGNGYTF. The DNA of the CDR3 is TGCGGTGCAGAGAGACAGGGCAATGGCTACACCTTC.